A selection of T cell receptor beta chains follows, all from one sample in a study of blood T cell repertoires in COVID-19. The assay was immunoSEQ multiplex PCR, and TCRdb's table has in-frame clones only and misses some. The data contain 100,000 to 110,000 clones, roughly nine tenths of them singletons. What was sequenced was peripheral blood. All receptors derive from a man aged 30 to 39 in a cohort sampled during active COVID-19. CDR3s include the opening cysteine and the closing phenylalanine or tryptophan. The D gene is left open where the match is weak. For some rows the clone size is stated as once, few or many, or as a class when expanded; others skip it.

15,-,TRBJ2-3,TRBV14,-,TGTGCCAGCAGCCAAGATACAGGGCGGGCAGATACGCAGTATTTT,CASSQDTGRADTQYF
11,-,TRBJ1-1,TRBV6-6,-,TGTGCCAGTACTTGGGGGCATGAAGCTTTCTTT,CASTWGHEAFF
13,TRBD1,TRBJ1-2,TRBV29-1,-,TGCAGCGTAGGACAGGGGCTTAACTATGGCTACACCTTC,CSVGQGLNYGYTF
15,TRBD2,TRBJ2-7,TRBV5-1,-,TGCGCCAGCAGCTGGGGGGGACCGGGGGTATATGAGCAGTACTTC,CASSWGGPGVYEQYF
17,TRBD2,TRBJ2-1,TRBV24-1,once,TGTGCCACCAGTGCGACTCGGGGGGGAGCCGCTGTTAATGAGCAGTTCTTC,CATSATRGGAAVNEQFF
15,TRBD1,TRBJ1-5,TRBV19,-,TGTGCCAGTAGTAAGGCAGGGGGGAGCAATCAGCCCCAGCATTTT,CASSKAGGSNQPQHF
15,-,TRBJ2-2,TRBV5-1,-,TGCGCCAGCAGCTTAACCCACGGGGACACCGGGGAGCTGTTTTTT,CASSLTHGDTGELFF
16,-,TRBJ2-3,TRBV3-1/TRBV3-2,-,TGTGCCAGCAGCCCGTCCAGCCGGGGGTACACAGATACGCAGTATTTT,CASSPSSRGYTDTQYF
14,-,TRBJ1-1,TRBV11-2,-,TGTGCCAGCAGCTTAGCCGGGGGAAACACTGAAGCTTTCTTT,CASSLAGGNTEAFF
16,-,TRBJ2-2,TRBV19,-,TGTGCCAGTAGCCTTCTTCCGGGACACCTCACCGGGGAGCTGTTTTTT,CASSLLPGHLTGELFF
15,TRBD1,TRBJ1-4,TRBV28,-,TGTGCCAGCAGCCTTGGACAGGGTAAAGACGAAAAACTGTTTTTT,CASSLGQGKDEKLFF
14,-,TRBJ2-5,TRBV3-1/TRBV3-2,-,TGTGCCAGCAGCCAGGACTTAGCAGATAGACCCCAGTACTTC,CASSQDLADRPQYF
19,TRBD2,TRBJ2-7,TRBV7-2,-,TGTGCCAGCAGCTCCTCTGTTTTGGTAGTAGCGGGGGGGCCGGGCGAGCAGTACTTC,CASSSSVLVVAGGPGEQYF
13,-,TRBJ1-2,TRBV28,once,TGTGCCAGCAGCCCTACAGGGTACTATGGCTACACCTTC,CASSPTGYYGYTF
14,TRBD1,TRBJ1-3,TRBV2,few,TGTGCCAGCACCCGGGGACAGGGCGGAACGGCCGTATATTTT,CASTRGQGGTAVYF
15,TRBD2,TRBJ2-1,TRBV18,-,TGTGCCAGCTCACCAAACAGCGGGGGCGAGAATGAGCAGTTCTTC,CASSPNSGGENEQFF
19,TRBD1,TRBJ2-4,TRBV19,-,TGTGCCAGTAGTTTGGGGACAGACAGACGAGTTTTAGCCAAAAACATTCAGTACTTC,CASSLGTDRRVLAKNIQYF
14,TRBD1,TRBJ2-3,TRBV5-5,once,TGTGCCAGCAGCCGGGGACAGAGCACAGATACGCAGTATTTT,CASSRGQSTDTQYF
15,-,TRBJ1-5,TRBV6-5,once,TGTGCCAGCAGTCGCCAGAGGAATAGCAATCAGCCCCAGCATTTT,CASSRQRNSNQPQHF
16,TRBD1,TRBJ1-2,TRBV3-1/TRBV3-2,-,TGTGCCAGCAGGCCCAGTGAGGCAGGGGGCAGGATAGGCTACACCTTC,CASRPSEAGGRIGYTF
11,-,TRBJ1-2,TRBV20-1,once,TGCAGTGCTTCATACAGGGATGGCTACACCTTC,CSASYRDGYTF
14,-,TRBJ1-1,TRBV7-2,-,TGTGCCAGCAGCGCTCCAGGGTCAAACACTGAAGCTTTCTTT,CASSAPGSNTEAFF
14,TRBD1,TRBJ1-4,TRBV19,-,TGTGCCAGTAACCCACAGGGGGGTAATGAAAAACTGTTTTTT,CASNPQGGNEKLFF
15,-,TRBJ2-2,TRBV11-2,-,TGTGCCAGCAGCTTTGAGCGGATAAACACCGGGGAGCTGTTTTTT,CASSFERINTGELFF
13,-,TRBJ1-1,TRBV6-5,-,TGTGCCAGCGCCCGGGACTTCGAAACTGAAGCTTTCTTT,CASARDFETEAFF
12,TRBD1,TRBJ2-1,TRBV9,-,TGTGCCAGAACAGGGGTCTACAATGAGCAGTTCTTC,CARTGVYNEQFF
14,-,TRBJ2-1,TRBV12-5,-,TGTGCTAGTGGTTTGTCTTCGGGGTCAAGTGTGCAGTTCTTC,CASGLSSGSSVQFF
15,-,TRBJ2-2,TRBV5-1,-,TGCGCCAGCAGCTTGGGGGGCAGGAACACCGGGGAGCTGTTTTTT,CASSLGGRNTGELFF
13,TRBD2,TRBJ2-3,TRBV23-1,-,TGCGCCAGCAGTAGCCCGGGAGGTGATACGCAGTATTTT,CASSSPGGDTQYF
16,-,TRBJ2-7,TRBV15,-,TGTGCCACCAGCAGAGGGTCAGGGGCTCGATTATACGAGCAGTACTTC,CATSRGSGARLYEQYF
14,TRBD2,TRBJ2-1,TRBV5-4,-,TGTGCCAGCAGCCCGGGGGGGGCCTACAATGAGCAGTTCTTC,CASSPGGAYNEQFF
12,-,TRBJ1-3,TRBV11-2,-,TGTGCCAGCAGCTTAGATGGGGGCGTCCAATATTTT,CASSLDGGVQYF
14,TRBD2,TRBJ2-3,TRBV15,once,TGTGCCACCAGCATCGGGGGGAGCGCAGATACGCAGTATTTT,CATSIGGSADTQYF
19,TRBD2,TRBJ2-1,TRBV4-2,-,TGTGCCAGCAGCCAAGGGGTTGCGGGGGGGCTACTTCCCTACAATGAGCAGTTCTTC,CASSQGVAGGLLPYNEQFF
17,TRBD2,TRBJ2-3,TRBV5-4,-,TGTGCCAGCATGGCGGAGACTTCCCGGGGGGGCCCAGATACGCAGTATTTT,CASMAETSRGGPDTQYF
14,-,TRBJ2-2,TRBV2,-,TGTGCCAGCAGTGCCCTCGCGGTTGGCGGGGAGCTGTTTTTT,CASSALAVGGELFF
15,-,TRBJ1-3,TRBV15,-,TGTGCCACCAGCAGAGGGGGGCAGTCTGGAAACACCATATATTTT,CATSRGGQSGNTIYF